Listed below are T cell receptor beta chains from one sample, sequenced in a study of cytomegalovirus exposure and HLA in healthy donors. Libraries were prepared by immunoSEQ multiplex PCR; TCRdb keeps only in-frame clonotypes and omits some of them. The sample shows some 350,000 clones, roughly 90% of them seen only once. Specimen: PBMCs. The receptors come from a woman in her 30s in good health and CMV-seropositive. Each CDR3 is given with its conserved first and last residue. The D gene is left open where the match is weak. Part of the rows lack a size; the others show once, few, many or a class for expanded clones.

V	D	J	size	CDR3	DNA
TRBV6-1	NA	TRBJ2-7	NA	CASTSRDEQYF	TGTGCCAGTACTTCCAGGGACGAGCAGTACTTC
TRBV27	NA	TRBJ2-7	NA	CASSSQTYEQYF	TGTGCCAGCAGTTCGCAGACCTACGAGCAGTACTTC
TRBV9	TRBD1	TRBJ2-3	NA	CASSLQGQGPDTQYF	TGTGCCAGCAGCCTCCAAGGACAGGGCCCGGATACGCAGTATTTT
TRBV4-3	NA	TRBJ2-7	NA	CASSQVTGTSPPYEQYF	TGCGCCAGCAGCCAAGTGACAGGGACTAGTCCGCCCTACGAGCAGTACTTC
TRBV4-1	NA	TRBJ2-2	NA	CASSQGGEATGELFF	TGCGCCAGCAGCCAAGGGGGCGAGGCCACCGGGGAGCTGTTTTTT
TRBV27	NA	TRBJ2-1	NA	CASSRYSGDEQFF	TGTGCCAGCAGCAGATATAGCGGCGATGAGCAGTTCTTC
TRBV29-1	NA	TRBJ2-2	once	CSVEEAGPRVTGELFF	TGCAGCGTTGAAGAAGCAGGGCCACGAGTCACCGGGGAGCTGTTTTTT
TRBV27	TRBD1	TRBJ1-6	NA	CASSLSITGGYNSPLHF	TGTGCCAGCAGTTTATCGATAACAGGGGGTTATAATTCACCCCTCCACTTT
TRBV5-1	TRBD2	TRBJ2-1	NA	CASSRASGSDNEQFF	TGCGCCAGCAGCCGTGCGAGCGGGAGCGACAATGAGCAGTTCTTC
TRBV29-1	TRBD1	TRBJ1-2	NA	CSAQGPGDSYPGGYTF	TGCAGCGCTCAAGGTCCCGGGGACAGCTATCCCGGCGGCTACACCTTC
TRBV6-1	TRBD2	TRBJ2-7	NA	CASSDTTPPTSVTYEQYF	TGTGCCAGCAGTGACACCACACCTCCGACTAGCGTAACCTACGAGCAGTACTTC
TRBV4-3	NA	TRBJ2-7	NA	CASSQDGTPAYEQYF	TGCGCCAGCAGCCAGGACGGGACACCGGCCTACGAGCAGTACTTC
TRBV4-3	TRBD1	TRBJ2-2	NA	CASSQDGQGVNTGELFF	TGCGCCAGCAGCCAAGATGGGCAGGGGGTGAACACCGGGGAGCTGTTTTTT
TRBV28	TRBD1	TRBJ1-2	NA	CASRLGPGQGTNYGYTF	TGTGCCAGCAGACTAGGACCGGGACAGGGTACGAACTATGGCTACACCTTC
TRBV2	NA	TRBJ2-1	NA	CASSEENSNTYNEQFF	TGTGCCAGCAGTGAAGAGAACAGTAACACCTACAATGAGCAGTTCTTC
TRBV5-1	NA	TRBJ2-7	NA	CASSLTTGTLNEQYF	TGCGCCAGCAGCTTAACCACCGGGACACTTAACGAGCAGTACTTC
TRBV27	NA	TRBJ1-5	NA	CASSKDRSFNQPQHF	TGTGCCAGCAGTAAAGACAGGTCTTTCAATCAGCCCCAGCATTTT
TRBV11-1	TRBD1	TRBJ2-7	NA	CASRQGAYEQYF	TGTGCCAGCAGACAGGGGGCGTACGAGCAGTACTTC
TRBV9	TRBD2	TRBJ2-5	NA	CASSVGLAGGPETQYF	TGTGCCAGCAGCGTGGGACTAGCGGGAGGGCCAGAGACCCAGTACTTC
TRBV6-6	NA	TRBJ1-1	NA	CASSYQAAKNTEAFF	TGTGCCAGCAGTTATCAGGCAGCAAAGAACACTGAAGCTTTCTTT
TRBV9	TRBD1	TRBJ2-2	once	CASRRETGKDTGELFF	TGTGCCAGCAGGCGCGAGACAGGGAAAGACACCGGGGAGCTGTTTTTT